The subject of this entry is one T cell receptor beta chain. Trimming shortened V by 3 bases and J by 7 bases, and 9 bases separated the two germline ends. The CDR3 has 12 residues. CDR1 and CDR2 from the germline V gene are LNHDA and SQIVND (reference sequence). This specimen belongs to a study of technical replicates of blood from a handful of donors. Assay: immunoSEQ multiplex PCR; the TCRdb copy retains only in-frame clones and omits some. The sample contains some 14,000 clones, around four fifths of which appear only once. This receptor was taken from a human donor in good health. The V gene is TRBV19, the J gene TRBJ1-1, with D possibly being TRBD1 (6 bases). The material sequenced was PBMCs. The CDR3 DNA is TGTGCCAGTAGTATGGACAGTTATGAAGCTTTCTTT. It codes for CASSMDSYEAFF.